A selection of T cell receptor beta chains follows, all from one sample in a study of cytomegalovirus exposure and HLA in healthy donors. Profiled with immunoSEQ multiplex PCR; TCRdb holds only in-frame clones, not every one. The repertoire holds approximately 190,000 clones, with over 65% as singletons. The source material was PBMCs. The origin of the receptors is a woman aged 25 to 39 in good health and CMV-seronegative. Each CDR3 is given with its conserved first and last residue. The D gene is left open where the match is weak. The listing skips clone size in some rows; elsewhere it reads once, few, many or a size class.

size	V	J	D	CDR3	DNA
once	TRBV12-5	TRBJ1-4	TRBD1	CASGSLTGKEKLFF	TGTGCTAGTGGTTCCCTGACAGGGAAGGAAAAACTGTTTTTT
-	TRBV7-9	TRBJ2-1	-	CASSLTTSLAPRSYNEQFF	TGTGCCAGCAGCTTAACGACCAGCCTAGCCCCTCGCTCCTACAATGAGCAGTTCTTC
few	TRBV5-5	TRBJ2-1	TRBD1	CASGTAYNEQFF	TGTGCCAGCGGGACAGCTTACAATGAGCAGTTCTTC
once	TRBV9	TRBJ2-7	TRBD2	CASSVVGGGNSYEQYF	TGTGCCAGCAGCGTAGTCGGCGGGGGAAACTCCTACGAGCAGTACTTC
-	TRBV7-8	TRBJ2-1	-	CASSLGQNNEQFF	TGTGCCAGCAGCTTAGGCCAGAACAATGAGCAGTTCTTC
-	TRBV6-4	TRBJ2-1	TRBD1	CASSEGGGSYNEQFF	TGTGCCAGCAGTGAAGGGGGCGGTTCCTACAATGAGCAGTTCTTC
-	TRBV11-2	TRBJ2-5	TRBD1	CASSSPGGWETQYF	TGTGCCAGCAGCAGCCCAGGGGGCTGGGAGACCCAGTACTTC
-	TRBV7-7	TRBJ1-5	TRBD1	CASSPDRESAQHF	TGTGCTAGCAGCCCGGACAGGGAATCAGCCCAGCATTTT
few	TRBV7-2	TRBJ2-7	-	CASSLVQFSREQYF	TGTGCCAGCAGCTTAGTCCAGTTTAGCCGCGAGCAGTACTTC
-	TRBV11-2	TRBJ1-6	TRBD1	CASSHRQGISSPLHF	TGTGCCAGCAGCCATAGACAGGGGATTTCCTCACCCCTCCACTTT
-	TRBV10-2	TRBJ1-1	-	CASSESYRHSSEAFF	TGCGCCAGCAGTGAGTCCTATCGACATTCGTCTGAAGCTTTCTTT
-	TRBV5-1	TRBJ2-7	-	CASSWTVATYEQYF	TGCGCCAGCAGCTGGACAGTGGCGACCTACGAGCAGTACTTC
once	TRBV18	TRBJ1-1	TRBD1	CASSPRPSTGGMTNTEAFF	TGTGCCAGCTCACCACGGCCCTCAACAGGGGGTATGACGAACACTGAAGCTTTCTTT
few	TRBV5-4	TRBJ1-2	-	CASRGQGNYGYTF	TGTGCCAGCAGGGGGCAGGGAAACTATGGCTACACCTTC
-	TRBV7-9	TRBJ1-3	-	CASSLNRAGNTIYF	TGTGCCAGCAGCTTGAACAGGGCAGGAAACACCATATATTTT
-	TRBV5-1	TRBJ2-5	-	CASSEGAVLQETQYF	TGCGCCAGCAGTGAGGGAGCTGTCCTCCAAGAGACCCAGTACTTC
-	TRBV5-4	TRBJ1-1	-	CASSLGAVMNTEAFF	TGTGCCAGCAGCTTGGGGGCAGTAATGAACACTGAAGCTTTCTTT
-	TRBV7-8	TRBJ1-2	-	CASSQDRNYGYTF	TGTGCCAGCAGCCAAGACAGGAACTATGGCTACACCTTC
-	TRBV7-9	TRBJ1-2	-	CASSLFGRADHSPNYGYTF	TGTGCCAGCAGCTTATTTGGCAGGGCAGACCACAGCCCCAACTATGGCTACACCTTC
-	TRBV4-1	TRBJ2-3	TRBD2	CASSPGLRGDTQYF	TGCGCCAGCAGCCCGGGACTACGTGGGGATACGCAGTATTTT
-	TRBV27	TRBJ1-1	-	CASSLRSDTEAFF	TGTGCCAGCAGTTTAAGATCGGACACTGAAGCTTTCTTT
-	TRBV7-2	TRBJ1-1	TRBD1	CASSFLSGTASTEAFF	TGTGCCAGCAGCTTTCTCTCCGGGACAGCGAGCACTGAAGCTTTCTTT